The 28 T cell receptor beta chains given below trace back to one sample, sequenced in a study of response to subunit inactivated influenza vaccine. Each CDR3 protein gets one entry after TCRdb re-called the RT-PCR reads with MiXCR. The table shows 710,000 or so distinct CDR3 sequences, with 15% to 19% occurring only once. The sequencing used PBMCs from blood, collected approximately 12 days after vaccination. All receptors derive from a middle-aged man who received an inactivated influenza vaccine.

V and J are TRBV10-3 and TRBJ2-1, with D possibly matching TRBD1 (6 bases). This CDR3 has 15 residues. The V end lost 6 bases, the J end lost 0 bases, and 12 bases lay between the germline ends. Germline loops: CDR1 ENHRY, CDR2 SYGVKD. The CDR3 region is CAIRETGSSYNEQFF. Here the CDR3 DNA reads TGTGCCATCAGGGAAACAGGGAGCTCCTACAATGAGCAGTTCTTC.

This clonotype was seen only a few times. This sequence joins TRBV6-2 or TRBV6-3 and TRBJ2-5; TRBD2 matches 10 bases. The CDR3 covers 14 residues. After removal of 6 bases from V and 4 bases from J, the junction contained 5 bases not matched to a gene. Germline V lookup: CDR1 MNHEY, CDR2 SVGEGT. CDR3 sequence reads: CASRPVAGGETQYF. CDR3 nucleotides: TGTGCCAGCAGGCCCGTAGCGGGGGGAGAGACCCAGTACTTC.

The V and J genes are TRBV7-2 and TRBJ2-1; 7 bases are shared with TRBD1. CDR1 is SGHTA, CDR2 FQGNSA, per germline. The CDR3 runs 14 residues. The J segment lost 4 bases and the V segment lost 4 bases, leaving 4 bases of the junction unmatched. The CDR3 reads CASSSGTEYNEQFF. CDR3 sequence (DNA): TGTGCCAGCAGCTCCGGGACAGAATACAATGAGCAGTTCTTC.

This clonotype was seen many times. The chain is built from TRBV12-3 or TRBV12-4 and TRBJ2-2; 7 bases line up with TRBD1. J was trimmed by 0 bases and V by 6 bases; bases with no gene match: 4. The CDR3 runs 15 residues. Here the CDR3 reads CASSPTGSNTGELFF. Written as DNA, the CDR3 is TGTGCCAGCAGCCCGACAGGGTCGAACACCGGGGAGCTGTTTTTT.

In its sample, this clonotype was seen a few times. The chain links TRBV3-1 to TRBJ1-5; D perhaps matches TRBD1 (5 bases). Between the trimmed V and J ends, which lost 4 bases and 1 base, there was a span of 8 bases. Looked up from germline, CDR1 is LGHDT and CDR2 is YNNKEL (reference sequence). The CDR3 is made up of 14 amino acids. The CDR3 bases are TGTGCCAGCAGCCTCGGGACCAGCAATCAGCCCCAGCATTTT. Protein sequence: CASSLGTSNQPQHF.

The genes are TRBV12-3 or TRBV12-4 and TRBJ2-7, with 7 bases aligning to TRBD1. With V trimmed by 6 bases and J by 2 bases, 7 bases remained unmatched. CDR3 length: 14 residues. The CDR3 here is CASSNPTGAYEQYF. Written as DNA, the CDR3 is TGTGCCAGCAGCAACCCAACAGGGGCCTACGAGCAGTACTTC.

The chain carries TRBV18 and TRBJ1-2, with D maybe TRBD1 (6 bases). The CDR3 is 14 amino acids. Germline values: CDR1 KGHSH, CDR2 LQKENI. V was trimmed by 2 bases and J by 1 base, leaving 8 bases between them. This CDR3 reads CASSPNRDNYGYTF. The CDR3 DNA reads as TGTGCCAGCTCACCAAACAGGGATAACTATGGCTACACCTTC.

This clonotype was counted between two and nine times. The chain links TRBV28 to TRBJ2-7; D remains ambiguous. The V end was cut by 6 bases, the J end by 0 bases, with 9 bases between. Germline CDR1 reads MDHEN; CDR2 reads SYDVKM. The CDR3 is 13 amino acids. The CDR3 nucleotides are TGTGCCAGCAGGCTAGAACACTCCTACGAGCAGTACTTC. It encodes CASRLEHSYEQYF.

The sample holds a few counts of this clonotype. V and J are TRBV4-1 and TRBJ1-4; D remains unclear. This CDR3 comprises 15 residues. V was cut by 0 bases and J by 4 bases, with 9 bases left in between. CDR1 is MGHRA and CDR2 is YSYEKL in the germline V gene. The CDR3 here is CASSQDQQLNEKLFF. The CDR3 DNA reads TGCGCCAGCAGCCAAGATCAACAGCTTAATGAAAAACTGTTTTTT.

The chain combines TRBV20-1 with TRBJ2-3; D unclear. V was pared by 6 bases and J by 2 bases, with 6 bases between. This CDR3 is built from 11 residues. The V gene's germline CDR1 is DFQATT and CDR2 SNEGSKA (reference sequence). The CDR3 DNA is TGCAGTGCCGCCCTCACAGATACGCAGTATTTT. Amino acids: CSAALTDTQYF.

This chain joins TRBV14 and TRBJ2-1; 9 bases are shared with TRBD2. After removal of 1 base from V and 2 bases from J, the junction contained 9 bases not matched to a gene. This CDR3 spans 18 amino acids. In germline, CDR1 is SGHDN, CDR2 FVKESK. CDR3 amino acids: CASSQVWGGRGTYNEQFF. CDR3 sequence (DNA): TGTGCCAGCAGCCAAGTCTGGGGCGGGAGGGGAACCTACAATGAGCAGTTCTTC.

This clonotype has ten or more counts. The J gene is TRBJ2-3, the V gene TRBV3-1, with 7 bases aligning to TRBD2. V gave up 4 bases and J gave up 8 bases; unmatched junction bases: 3. The CDR3 has 12 residues. Germline loops: CDR1 LGHDT, CDR2 YNNKEL (reference sequence). CDR3: CASSRPGGTQYF. DNA for the CDR3: TGTGCCAGCAGCCGACCGGGGGGTACGCAGTATTTT.

Only a few counts were recorded for this clonotype. The gene calls are TRBV29-1 and TRBJ2-5; 7 bases agree with TRBD2. CDR3 length: 13 amino acids. The trim removed 6 bases at V and 0 bases at J, leaving 4 bases unmatched. Germline CDR1 and CDR2: SQVTM and ANQGSEA. The CDR3 nucleotides are TGCAGCGTGTCCGGGACTAACCAAGAGACCCAGTACTTC. It encodes CSVSGTNQETQYF.

V is TRBV18 and J is TRBJ2-7; the match to TRBD2 covers 9 bases. CDR3 size: 18 residues. In germline, CDR1 is KGHSH, CDR2 LQKENI. V lost 5 bases, J lost 4 bases, and 18 bases stayed unmatched. CDR3 DNA sequence: TGTGCCAGCTCAAGCCGACGACCGGGACTAGCCCCATCATACGAGCAGTACTTC. As protein: CASSSRRPGLAPSYEQYF.

V gene TRBV12-2 combines with J gene TRBJ2-7; TRBD1 is the table's D call, not checked against the DNA. TRBV12-2 represents a pseudogene. This CDR3 contains 13 residues. The CDR3 spells CASRAGTEYAQYF. Written as DNA, the CDR3 is TGTGCAAGTCGGGCAGGGACGGAGTACGCGCAGTACTTC.

The chain couples TRBV7-8 to TRBJ2-6, with a tentative D call TRBD2 (6 bases). The germline gives CDR1 SGHVS, CDR2 FQNEAQ. CDR3 length equals 16 residues. Trimming left V 0 bases short and J 4 bases short, with 10 bases between. The CDR3 DNA follows: TGTGCCAGCAGCTTAGCAGAGGGGAGGGGGGCCAACGTCCTGACTTTC. It is translated as CASSLAEGRGANVLTF.

This clonotype was seen a few times. The chain uses TRBV4-3 and TRBJ2-2; 7 positions agree with TRBD1. From germline, CDR1 is LGHNA and CDR2 YSLEER. The CDR3 runs to 16 residues. The trim removed 4 bases at V and 1 base at J, leaving 6 bases unmatched. The CDR3 nucleotides read TGCGCCAGCAGCCGAGACAGGGCGAGGAACACCGGGGAGCTGTTTTTT. The encoded protein is CASSRDRARNTGELFF.

In DNA, the CDR3 is TGTGCCAGCAGCACCTACAGCGCTTCAGCCAAAAACATTCAGTACTTC. This sequence encodes CASSTYSASAKNIQYF. This chain links TRBV7-9 with TRBJ2-4; D is unclear. The CDR3 is made up of 16 amino acids. Germline values: CDR1 SEHNR, CDR2 FQNEAQ (reference sequence). V was clipped by 5 bases and J by 0 bases, with 14 bases between them.

The rearrangement links TRBV9 to TRBJ2-7; D is uncertain. The length of the CDR3 is 14 residues. The germline gives CDR1 SGDLS, CDR2 YYNGEE. V lost 0 bases, J lost 2 bases, and 9 bases lay in between. The CDR3 sequence: CASSVDGRTYEQYF. Written as DNA, the CDR3 is TGTGCCAGCAGCGTAGACGGTAGAACCTACGAGCAGTACTTC.

V is TRBV7-2 and J is TRBJ1-2; D is uncertain. The CDR3 runs 12 residues. The V gene lost 7 bases and the J gene lost 9 bases, with 15 bases spanning the gap. The germline V gene has CDR1 SGHTA and CDR2 FQGNSA. The CDR3 DNA sequence: TGTGCCAGCACGAGGATCGATGTGCGCTACACCTTC. Protein sequence: CASTRIDVRYTF.

The chain combines TRBV7-2 with TRBJ2-3, with D possibly matching TRBD2 (6 bases). The CDR3 runs to 17 residues. The V and J ends lost 4 bases and 2 bases respectively, with 19 bases between them. Germline V CDR1 and CDR2: SGHTA, FQGNSA. CDR3 region: CASSSPSFAGLTDTQYF. The CDR3 coding sequence is TGTGCCAGCAGCTCCCCCTCATTCGCGGGGCTCACAGATACGCAGTATTTT. The whole variable domain, remainder taken from reference TRBV7-2 and TRBJ2-3, is GAGVSQSPSNKVTEKGKDVELRCDPISGHTALYWYRQSLGQGLEFLIYFQGNSAPDKSGLPSDRFSAERTGGSVSTLTIQRTQQEDSAVYLCASSSPSFAGLTDTQYFGPGTRLTVL.

The chain has TRBV7-2 and TRBJ2-5, with D possibly TRBD1 on 5 matching bases. The V end was cut by 3 bases, the J end by 5 bases, with 10 bases between. Germline V gives CDR1 SGHTA, CDR2 FQGNSA. The CDR3 sequence is 13 residues long. DNA for the CDR3: TGTGCCAGCAGCTTTAAAGGGGTGGAGACCCAGTACTTC. Translation gives CASSFKGVETQYF.

CDR3 residues: CASSQDRDRGSNEQFF. DNA for the CDR3: TGCGCCAGCAGCCAAGATCGGGACAGGGGTAGCAATGAGCAGTTCTTC. V gene TRBV4-3 combines with J gene TRBJ2-1; TRBD1 matches 10 bases. The germline gives CDR1 LGHNA, CDR2 YSLEER. V gave up 0 bases and J gave up 6 bases; unmatched junction bases: 5. This CDR3 spans 16 amino acids.

The V and J genes are TRBV7-2 and TRBJ2-3; TRBD2 agrees at 12 bases. J lost 6 bases, V lost 7 bases, and 8 bases had no gene match. CDR1 and CDR2 (germline): SGHTA, FQGNSA. This CDR3 comprises 15 residues. The CDR3: CASTETSGSFDTQYF. CDR3 DNA sequence: TGTGCCAGCACCGAGACTAGCGGGAGTTTTGATACGCAGTATTTT.

The chain uses TRBV20-1 and TRBJ1-3, with no clear D. Looked up from germline, CDR1 is DFQATT and CDR2 is SNEGSKA (reference sequence). The CDR3 is 13 residues long. The germline V and J ends were trimmed by 5 bases and 11 bases, with 19 bases remaining between them. The CDR3 region is CSASVSTEESIYF. The CDR3, as DNA: TGCAGTGCTTCAGTTTCTACGGAGGAATCCATATATTTT.

This clonotype has a count of ten or more. Its ends do not fully match the called genes, so a read error is possible. The rearrangement uses TRBV5-1 and TRBJ2-1; 11 positions match TRBD1. The CDR3 runs to 11 residues. Germline V gives CDR1 SGHRS, CDR2 YFSETQ. The CDR3 DNA follows: TGCGCCAGCAGCTCCGGGACAGGGGGGGTCTTC. It specifies CASSSGTGGVF.

The J gene is TRBJ2-1, the V gene TRBV7-2; 11 nucleotides align to TRBD2. Unmatched junction bases numbered 5, after V lost 3 bases and J lost 4 bases. Germline-derived CDR1 and CDR2 are SGHTA and FQGNSA. The CDR3 has 16 residues. CDR3 amino acids: CASSFSSGGRYNEQFF. CDR3 DNA sequence: TGTGCCAGCAGCTTCTCTAGCGGGGGGCGATACAATGAGCAGTTCTTC.

This chain uses TRBV30 with TRBJ1-2; no firm D call. Germline V gives CDR1 GTSNPN, CDR2 SVGIG (reference sequence). The CDR3 covers 13 residues. Trimming removed 0 bases from V and 2 bases from J, with 7 bases in between. The CDR3 DNA reads TGTGCCTGGAGTGTAAGGGAAAACTATGGCTACACCTTC. Translation: CAWSVRENYGYTF.